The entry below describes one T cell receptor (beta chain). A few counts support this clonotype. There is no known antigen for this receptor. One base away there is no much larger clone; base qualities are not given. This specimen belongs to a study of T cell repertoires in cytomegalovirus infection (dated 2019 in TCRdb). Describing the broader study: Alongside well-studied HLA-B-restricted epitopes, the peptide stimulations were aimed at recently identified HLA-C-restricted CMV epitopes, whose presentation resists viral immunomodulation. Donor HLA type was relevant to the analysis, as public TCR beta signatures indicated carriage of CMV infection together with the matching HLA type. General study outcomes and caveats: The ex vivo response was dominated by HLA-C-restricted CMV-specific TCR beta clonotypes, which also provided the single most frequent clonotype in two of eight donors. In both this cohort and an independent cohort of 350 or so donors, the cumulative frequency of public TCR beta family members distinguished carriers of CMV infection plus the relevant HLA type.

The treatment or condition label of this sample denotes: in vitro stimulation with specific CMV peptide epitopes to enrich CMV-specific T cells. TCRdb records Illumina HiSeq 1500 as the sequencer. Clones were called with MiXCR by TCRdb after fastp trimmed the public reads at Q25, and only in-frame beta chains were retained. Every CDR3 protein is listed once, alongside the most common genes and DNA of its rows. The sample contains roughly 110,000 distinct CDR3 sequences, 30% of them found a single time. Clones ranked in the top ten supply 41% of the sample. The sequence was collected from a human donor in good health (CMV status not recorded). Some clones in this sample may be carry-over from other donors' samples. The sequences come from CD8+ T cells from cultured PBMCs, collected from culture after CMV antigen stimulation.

This receptor has the CDR3 CASSQEDDRAAYEQYF. The sequenced DNA is TGCGCCAGCAGCCAAGAAGATGACAGGGCAGCCTACGAGCAGTACTTC. The chain is encoded by TRBV4-3 joined to TRBJ2-7; TRBD1 agrees with 7 junctional bases. Reading from cysteine to phenylalanine, the CDR3 counts 16 amino acids. The DNA shown is the 48-base CDR3, in frame from base 1. Trimming takes 0 bases off V and 2 bases off J; junction bases not matched to a gene: 7. Looking up the germline V gene yields CDR1 LGHNA and CDR2 YSLEER.